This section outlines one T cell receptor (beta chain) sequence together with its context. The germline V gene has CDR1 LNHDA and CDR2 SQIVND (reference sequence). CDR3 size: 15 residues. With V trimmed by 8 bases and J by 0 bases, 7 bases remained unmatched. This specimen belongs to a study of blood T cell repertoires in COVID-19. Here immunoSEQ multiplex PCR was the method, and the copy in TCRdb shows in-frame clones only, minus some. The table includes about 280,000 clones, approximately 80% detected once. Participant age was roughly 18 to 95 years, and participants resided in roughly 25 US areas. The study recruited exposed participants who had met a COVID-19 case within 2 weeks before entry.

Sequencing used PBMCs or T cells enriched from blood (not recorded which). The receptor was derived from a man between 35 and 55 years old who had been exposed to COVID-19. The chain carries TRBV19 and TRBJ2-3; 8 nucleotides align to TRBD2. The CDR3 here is CASLPGGRSTDTQYF. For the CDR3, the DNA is TGTGCCAGTCTGCCTGGCGGGAGGAGCACAGATACGCAGTATTTT.